The entry that follows covers one TCR beta chain sequence. Generated by immunoSEQ multiplex PCR, the TCRdb table keeps only in-frame clones and is missing some. The data contain around 320,000 clones, roughly 91% of them singletons. The data derive from a study of shared clonotypes between healthy human individuals. Sequencing input: memory CD8+ T cells sorted from blood. The subset denotes: CD45RO+ cells pooled with CCR7-negative TemRA cells. The source is a man aged 18 to 30 in good health.

The chain's CDR3 is CASSEVPEHYGYTF. The CDR3 coding sequence is TGTGCCAGCAGTGAAGTCCCGGAACACTATGGCTACACCTTC. This chain joins TRBV6-1 and TRBJ1-2; D not resolved. CDR3 length equals 14 residues. Trimming pared 1 base from V and 3 bases from J, leaving 9 bases between. The germline gives CDR1 MNHNS, CDR2 SASEGT.